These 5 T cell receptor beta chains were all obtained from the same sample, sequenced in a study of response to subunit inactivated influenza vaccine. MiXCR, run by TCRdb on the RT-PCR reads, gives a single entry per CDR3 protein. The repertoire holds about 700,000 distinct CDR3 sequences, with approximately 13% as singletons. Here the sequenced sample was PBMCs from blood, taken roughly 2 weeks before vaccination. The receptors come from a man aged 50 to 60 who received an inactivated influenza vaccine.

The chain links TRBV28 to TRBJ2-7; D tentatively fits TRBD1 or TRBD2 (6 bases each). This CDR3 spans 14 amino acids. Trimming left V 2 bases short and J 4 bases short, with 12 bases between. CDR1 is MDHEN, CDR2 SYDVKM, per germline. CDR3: CASSLKGGGYEQYF. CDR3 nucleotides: TGTGCCAGCAGTTTAAAGGGGGGCGGATACGAGCAGTACTTC.

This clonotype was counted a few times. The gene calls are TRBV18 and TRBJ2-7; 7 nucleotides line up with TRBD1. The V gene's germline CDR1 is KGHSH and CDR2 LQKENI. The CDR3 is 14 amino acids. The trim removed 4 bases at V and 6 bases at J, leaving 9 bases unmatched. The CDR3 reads CASSLLGQAGEQYF. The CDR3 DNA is TGTGCCAGCTCACTACTAGGACAGGCGGGCGAGCAGTACTTC.

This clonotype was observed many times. CDR3 protein: CASSLDGGGSQPQHF. In nucleotides, the CDR3 is TGTGCCAGCAGCTTAGACGGCGGCGGGAGTCAGCCCCAGCATTTT. This chain connects TRBV7-2 to TRBJ1-5; D is uncertain. Germline loops: CDR1 SGHTA, CDR2 FQGNSA. V lost 1 base, J lost 6 bases, and 13 bases lay in between. The CDR3 loop spans 15 amino acids.

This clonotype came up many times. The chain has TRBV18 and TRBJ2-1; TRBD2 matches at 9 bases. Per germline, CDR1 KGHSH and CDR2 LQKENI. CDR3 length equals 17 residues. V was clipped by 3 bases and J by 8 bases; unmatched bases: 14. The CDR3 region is CASSPRLAGVPLHEQFF. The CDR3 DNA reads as TGTGCCAGCTCACCCCGGTTAGCGGGAGTTCCTCTCCATGAGCAGTTCTTC. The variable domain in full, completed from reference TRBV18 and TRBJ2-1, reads NAGVMQNPRHLVRRRGQEARLRCSPMKGHSHVYWYRQLPEEGLKFMVYLQKENIIDESGMPKERFSAEFPKEGPSILRIQQVVRGDSAAYFCASSPRLAGVPLHEQFFGPGTRLTVL.

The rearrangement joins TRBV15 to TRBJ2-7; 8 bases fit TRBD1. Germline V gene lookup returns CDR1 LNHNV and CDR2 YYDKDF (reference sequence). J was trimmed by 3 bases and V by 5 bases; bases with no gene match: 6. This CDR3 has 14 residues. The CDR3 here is CATSSGQGNYEQYF. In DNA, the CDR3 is TGTGCCACCAGCTCAGGACAGGGTAACTACGAGCAGTACTTC.